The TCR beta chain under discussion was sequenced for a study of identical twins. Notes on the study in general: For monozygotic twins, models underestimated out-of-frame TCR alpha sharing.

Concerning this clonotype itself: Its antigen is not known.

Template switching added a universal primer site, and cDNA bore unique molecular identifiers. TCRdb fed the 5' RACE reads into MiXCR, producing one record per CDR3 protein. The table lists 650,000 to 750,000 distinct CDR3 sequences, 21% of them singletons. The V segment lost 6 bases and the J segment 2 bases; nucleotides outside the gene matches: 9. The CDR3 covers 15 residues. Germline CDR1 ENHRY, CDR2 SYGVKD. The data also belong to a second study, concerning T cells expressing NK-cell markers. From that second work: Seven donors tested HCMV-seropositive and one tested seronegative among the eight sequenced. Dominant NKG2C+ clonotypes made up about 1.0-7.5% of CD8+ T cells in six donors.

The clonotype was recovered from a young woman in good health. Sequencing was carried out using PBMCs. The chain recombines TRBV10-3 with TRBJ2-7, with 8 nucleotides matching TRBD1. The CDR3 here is CAIRTSGTGTYEQYF. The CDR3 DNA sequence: TGTGCCATCAGGACTTCCGGGACAGGTACCTACGAGCAGTACTTC.